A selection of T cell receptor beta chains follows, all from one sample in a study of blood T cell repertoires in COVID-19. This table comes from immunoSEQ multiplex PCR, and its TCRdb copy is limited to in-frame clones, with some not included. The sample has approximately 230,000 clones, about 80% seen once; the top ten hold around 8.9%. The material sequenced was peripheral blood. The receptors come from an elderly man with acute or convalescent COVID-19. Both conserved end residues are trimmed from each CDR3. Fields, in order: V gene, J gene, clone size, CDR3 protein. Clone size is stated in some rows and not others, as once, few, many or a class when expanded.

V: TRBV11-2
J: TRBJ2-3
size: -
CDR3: ASSLDGRGSTDTQY

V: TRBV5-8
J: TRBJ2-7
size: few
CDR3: ASSLSRYYEQY

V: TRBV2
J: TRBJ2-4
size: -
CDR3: ASSETGGMDIQY

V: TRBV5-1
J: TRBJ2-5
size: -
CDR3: ASSLDGRPGETQY

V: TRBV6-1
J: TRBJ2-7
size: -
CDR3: ASSELMWGPFEQY

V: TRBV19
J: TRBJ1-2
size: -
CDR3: ASTQSRGPYGYT

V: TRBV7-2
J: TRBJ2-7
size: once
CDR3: ASSLLAGVQEQY

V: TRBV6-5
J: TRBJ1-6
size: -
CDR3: ASSRRDSRLSPLH

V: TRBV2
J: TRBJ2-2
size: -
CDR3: ASSEAGTGGSSGELF

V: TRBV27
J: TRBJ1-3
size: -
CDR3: ASSLRGISGNTIY

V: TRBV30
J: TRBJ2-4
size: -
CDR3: AWSVPRRTVAKNIQY

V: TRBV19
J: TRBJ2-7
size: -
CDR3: ASSITASGRNEQY

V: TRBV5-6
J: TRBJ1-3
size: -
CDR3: ASSLAFGPGKGNTIY

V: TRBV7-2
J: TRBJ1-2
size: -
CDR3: ASSLKQASYYGYT

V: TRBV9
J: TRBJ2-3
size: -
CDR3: ASSVEPAGGPDTQY

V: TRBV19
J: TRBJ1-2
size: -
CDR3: ATTGTNYGYT

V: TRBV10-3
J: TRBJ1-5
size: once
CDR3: AISEGAGRQPQH

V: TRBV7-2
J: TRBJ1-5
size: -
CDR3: ASSPDRGSGQPQH

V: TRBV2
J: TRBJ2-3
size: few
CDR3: ASSEVSGGLGTQY

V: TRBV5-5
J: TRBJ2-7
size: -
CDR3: ASSLGQGSYEQY

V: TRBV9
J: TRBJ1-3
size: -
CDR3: ASSATGHAGNTIY

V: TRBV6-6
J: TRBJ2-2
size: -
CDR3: ASSQRTRGTGELF

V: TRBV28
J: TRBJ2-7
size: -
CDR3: ASSSHEYEQY

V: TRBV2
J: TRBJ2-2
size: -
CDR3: AGGSSGVNTGELF

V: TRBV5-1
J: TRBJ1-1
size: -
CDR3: ASSLERLLNTEAF

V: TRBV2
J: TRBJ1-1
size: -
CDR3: ASSGRGTEAF

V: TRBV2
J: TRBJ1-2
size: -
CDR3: ASSDVNMRQAAYGYT

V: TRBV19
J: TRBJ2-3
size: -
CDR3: ASRPTGVNTDTQY

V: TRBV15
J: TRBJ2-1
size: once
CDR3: ATSSPRRDRFHNEQF

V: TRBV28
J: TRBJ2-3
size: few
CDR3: ASRQGGQTDTQY

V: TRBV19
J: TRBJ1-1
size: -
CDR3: ASSPHDRIRMNTEAF

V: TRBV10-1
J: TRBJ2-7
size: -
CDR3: ASSESRTPETYEQY

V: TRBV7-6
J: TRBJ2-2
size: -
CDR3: ASSLTGVQTGELF

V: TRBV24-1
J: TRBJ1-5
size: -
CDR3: ATSDTGLEPQH

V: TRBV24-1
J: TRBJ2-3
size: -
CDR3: ATSDYGRSTDTQY

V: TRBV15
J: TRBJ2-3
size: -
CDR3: ATSRETGVDTQY

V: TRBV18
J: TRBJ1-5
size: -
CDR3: ASSPGGENQPQH

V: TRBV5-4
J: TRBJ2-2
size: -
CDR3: ASSFAGPNTGELF

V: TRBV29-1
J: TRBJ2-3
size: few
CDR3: SASGTGGTFTDTQY

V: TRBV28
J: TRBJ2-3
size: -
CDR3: ASSDGGQGASDTQY

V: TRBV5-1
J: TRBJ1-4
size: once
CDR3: ASRPATNEKLF

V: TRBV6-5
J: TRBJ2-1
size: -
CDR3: ASSSPGLAADEQF

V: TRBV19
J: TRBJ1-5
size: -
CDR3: ASSWGRNNQPQH

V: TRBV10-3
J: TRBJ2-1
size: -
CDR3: AISVGTGVNNEQF

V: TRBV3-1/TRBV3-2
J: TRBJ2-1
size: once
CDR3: ASSPKWSGLAGGAYNEQF

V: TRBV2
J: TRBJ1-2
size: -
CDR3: ASSGSLGRGNYGYT

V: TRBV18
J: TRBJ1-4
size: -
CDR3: ASSPSGALNEKLF

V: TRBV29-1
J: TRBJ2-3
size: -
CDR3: SVDGGSRDTQY

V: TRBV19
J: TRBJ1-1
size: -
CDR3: ASSSPGPGAEAF

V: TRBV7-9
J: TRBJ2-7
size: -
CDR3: ASSLYTDRGDEQY

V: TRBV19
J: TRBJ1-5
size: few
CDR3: ASSRTRQDTNQPQH

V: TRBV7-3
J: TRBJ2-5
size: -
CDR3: ASSLTEIGTQY

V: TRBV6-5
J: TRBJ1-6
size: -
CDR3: ASSSRDTNSPLH

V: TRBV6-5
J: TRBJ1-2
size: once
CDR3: ASRQGDGYT

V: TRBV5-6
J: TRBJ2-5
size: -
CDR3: ASSSGQGETQY

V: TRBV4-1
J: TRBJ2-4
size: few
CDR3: ASSRTGTSGRVEGIQY

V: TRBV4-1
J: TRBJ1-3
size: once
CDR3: ASSQAGVIRGNTIY

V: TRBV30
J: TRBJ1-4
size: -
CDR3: AWSVRRQGLTNEKLF

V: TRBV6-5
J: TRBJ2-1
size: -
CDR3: ALRQGASNEQF

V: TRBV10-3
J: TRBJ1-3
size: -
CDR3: AISESGSSGNTIY